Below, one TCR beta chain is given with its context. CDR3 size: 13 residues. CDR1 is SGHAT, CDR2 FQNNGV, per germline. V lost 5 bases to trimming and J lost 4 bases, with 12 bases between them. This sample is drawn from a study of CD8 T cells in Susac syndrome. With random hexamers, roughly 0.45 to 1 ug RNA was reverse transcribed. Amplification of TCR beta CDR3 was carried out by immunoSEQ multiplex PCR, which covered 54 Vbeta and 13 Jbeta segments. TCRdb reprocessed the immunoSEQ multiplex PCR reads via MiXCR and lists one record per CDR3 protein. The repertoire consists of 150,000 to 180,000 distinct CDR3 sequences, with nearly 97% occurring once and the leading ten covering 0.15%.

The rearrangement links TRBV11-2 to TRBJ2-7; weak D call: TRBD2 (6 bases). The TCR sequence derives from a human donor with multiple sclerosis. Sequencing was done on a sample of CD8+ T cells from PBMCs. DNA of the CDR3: TGTGCCAGCAGCCCGGGACTGCAATACGAGCAGTACTTC. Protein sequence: CASSPGLQYEQYF.